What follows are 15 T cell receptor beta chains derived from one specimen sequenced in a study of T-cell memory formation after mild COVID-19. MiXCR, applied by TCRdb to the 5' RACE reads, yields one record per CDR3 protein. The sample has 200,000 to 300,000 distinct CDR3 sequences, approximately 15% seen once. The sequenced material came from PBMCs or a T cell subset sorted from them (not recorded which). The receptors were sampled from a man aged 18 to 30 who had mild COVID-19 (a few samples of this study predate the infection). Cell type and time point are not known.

CDR3 region: CASGVRAGPYEQYF. The CDR3 region has the DNA TGTGCCAGCGGGGTGAGGGCGGGCCCCTACGAGCAGTACTTC. The chain employs TRBV2 and TRBJ2-7; perhaps TRBD2 as D (5 bases). The CDR3 contains 14 residues. Trimming removed 8 bases at V and 2 bases at J, with 16 bases between. Germline V lookup: CDR1 SNHLY, CDR2 FYNNEI.

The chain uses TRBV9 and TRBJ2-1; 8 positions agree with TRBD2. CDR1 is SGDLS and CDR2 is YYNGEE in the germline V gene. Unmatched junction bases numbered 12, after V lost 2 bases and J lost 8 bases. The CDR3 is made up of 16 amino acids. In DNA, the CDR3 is TGTGCCAGCAGCGTCTCCGGGACTAGAGGTCTGGATGAGCAGTTCTTC. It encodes CASSVSGTRGLDEQFF.

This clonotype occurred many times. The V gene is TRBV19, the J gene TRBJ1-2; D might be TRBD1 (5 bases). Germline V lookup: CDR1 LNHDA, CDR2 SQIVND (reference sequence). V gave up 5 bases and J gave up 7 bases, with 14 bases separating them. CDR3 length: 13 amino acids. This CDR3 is CASSEQGFGGYTF. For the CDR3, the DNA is TGTGCCAGTAGTGAGCAGGGCTTCGGTGGCTACACCTTC.

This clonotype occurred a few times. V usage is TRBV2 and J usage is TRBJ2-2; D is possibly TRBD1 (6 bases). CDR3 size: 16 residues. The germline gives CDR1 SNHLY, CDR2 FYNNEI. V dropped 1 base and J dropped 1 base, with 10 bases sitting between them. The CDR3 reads CASSEVRGVNTGELFF. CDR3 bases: TGTGCCAGCAGTGAAGTCAGGGGCGTGAACACCGGGGAGCTGTTTTTT.

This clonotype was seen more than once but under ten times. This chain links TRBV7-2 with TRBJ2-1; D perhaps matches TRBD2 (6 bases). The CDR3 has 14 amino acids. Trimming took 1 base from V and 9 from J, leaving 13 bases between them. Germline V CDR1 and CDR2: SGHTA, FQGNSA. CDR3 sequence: CASSLVLAHAEQFF. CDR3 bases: TGTGCCAGCAGCTTAGTCCTAGCGCATGCTGAGCAGTTCTTC.

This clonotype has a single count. For the CDR3, the DNA is TGTGCCAGTAGTTTTTCGGGGGGTCAGCCCCAGCATTTT. This gives the protein CASSFSGGQPQHF. The rearrangement joins TRBV19 to TRBJ1-5, with D maybe TRBD1 (5 bases). The ends were cut back, 5 bases at V and 6 bases at J, with 11 bases in the middle. The germline V gene has CDR1 LNHDA and CDR2 SQIVND (reference sequence). This CDR3 region has 13 residues.

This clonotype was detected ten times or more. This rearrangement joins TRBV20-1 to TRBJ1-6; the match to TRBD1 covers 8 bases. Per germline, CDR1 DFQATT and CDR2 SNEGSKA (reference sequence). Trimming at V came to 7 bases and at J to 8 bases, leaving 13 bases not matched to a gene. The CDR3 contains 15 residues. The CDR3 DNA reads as TGCAGTGGCCAAGACAGGGGCGCCCACGATTCACCCCTCCACTTT. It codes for CSGQDRGAHDSPLHF.

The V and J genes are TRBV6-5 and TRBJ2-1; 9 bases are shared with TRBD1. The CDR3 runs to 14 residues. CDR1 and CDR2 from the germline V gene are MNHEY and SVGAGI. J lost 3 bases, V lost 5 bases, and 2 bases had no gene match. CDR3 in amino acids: CASSRTGVYNEQFF. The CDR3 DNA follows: TGTGCCAGCAGTCGGACAGGGGTCTACAATGAGCAGTTCTTC.

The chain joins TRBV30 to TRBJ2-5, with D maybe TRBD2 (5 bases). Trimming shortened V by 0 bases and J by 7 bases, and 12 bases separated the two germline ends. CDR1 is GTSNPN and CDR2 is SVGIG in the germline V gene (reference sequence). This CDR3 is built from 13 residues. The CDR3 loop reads CAWSVVDEGTQYF. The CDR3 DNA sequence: TGTGCCTGGAGTGTGGTCGACGAGGGGACCCAGTACTTC.

The CDR3 protein is CASSLNRLANEKLFF. CDR3 in DNA: TGCGCCAGCAGCTTGAATCGATTAGCTAATGAAAAACTGTTTTTT. The chain is built from TRBV5-1 and TRBJ1-4, with D hard to call. V lost 1 base, J lost 3 bases, and 10 bases lay in between. Germline lookup yields CDR1 SGHRS and CDR2 YFSETQ. This CDR3 is 15 amino acids long. Full variable domain (outside the CDR3, taken from reference TRBV5-1 and TRBJ1-4): KAGVTQTPRYLIKTRGQQVTLSCSPISGHRSVSWYQQTPGQGLQFLFEYFSETQRNKGNFPGRFSGRQFSNSRSEMNVSTLELGDSALYLCASSLNRLANEKLFFGSGTQLSVL.

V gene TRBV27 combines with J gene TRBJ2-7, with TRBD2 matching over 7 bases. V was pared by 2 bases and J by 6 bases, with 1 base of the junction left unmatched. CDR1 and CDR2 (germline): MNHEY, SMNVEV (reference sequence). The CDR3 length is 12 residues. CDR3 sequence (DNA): TGTGCCAGCAGTTTAAGGGAGGGCGAGCAGTACTTC. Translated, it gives CASSLREGEQYF.

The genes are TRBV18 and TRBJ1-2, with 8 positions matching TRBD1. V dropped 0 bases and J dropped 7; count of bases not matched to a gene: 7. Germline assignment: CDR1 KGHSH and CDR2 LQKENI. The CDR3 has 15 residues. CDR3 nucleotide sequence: TGTGCCAGCTCACCACCGGTGGTCCAGGGGGCTGGCTACACCTTC. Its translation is CASSPPVVQGAGYTF. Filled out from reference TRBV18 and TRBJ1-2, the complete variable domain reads NAGVMQNPRHLVRRRGQEARLRCSPMKGHSHVYWYRQLPEEGLKFMVYLQKENIIDESGMPKERFSAEFPKEGPSILRIQQVVRGDSAAYFCASSPPVVQGAGYTFGSGTRLTVV.

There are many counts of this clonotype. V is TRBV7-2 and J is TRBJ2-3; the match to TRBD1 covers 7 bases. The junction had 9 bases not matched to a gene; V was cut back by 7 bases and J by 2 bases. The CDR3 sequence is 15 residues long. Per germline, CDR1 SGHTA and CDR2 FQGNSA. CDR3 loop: CASTKGGRNTDTQYF. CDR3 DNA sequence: TGTGCCAGCACCAAAGGGGGCCGGAACACAGATACGCAGTATTTT.

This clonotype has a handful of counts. This CDR3 is CASMGGTGYDEQYF. The CDR3 coding sequence is TGTGCCAGCATGGGCGGGACAGGGTACGACGAGCAGTACTTC. This chain joins TRBV2 and TRBJ2-7, with 9 bases aligning to TRBD1. Germline trimming cut 7 bases from V and 5 bases from J; bases unmatched to any gene: 9. The CDR3 has 14 residues. Per germline, CDR1 SNHLY and CDR2 FYNNEI.

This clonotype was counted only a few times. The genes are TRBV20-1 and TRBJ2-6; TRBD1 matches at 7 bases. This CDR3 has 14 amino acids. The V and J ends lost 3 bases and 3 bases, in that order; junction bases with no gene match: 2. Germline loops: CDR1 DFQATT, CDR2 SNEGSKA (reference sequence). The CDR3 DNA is TGCAGTGCTAGGGCAGGGGGTGGGGCCAACGTCCTGACTTTC. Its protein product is CSARAGGGANVLTF.